Below, 4 T cell receptor beta chains from the same sample are listed, as sequenced in a study of shared clonotypes between healthy human individuals (dated by TCRdb to the early 2020s). Library prep was done by the immunoSEQ multiplex PCR assay. TCRdb retrieved this table from immuneACCESS and kept in-frame rearrangements only. Not all clones are present; in checked studies, unresolved V genes account for under half, and no reason is known for the remainder. Present in this sample are approximately 500,000 clones, 60% to 80% of which were seen just once. The top ten clones comprise 9.5% to 15% of the sample. Sequenced sample: PBMCs. The receptors were sampled from a woman aged 40 to 50 in good health. Some clones in this sample may be carry-over from other donors' samples.

The chain uses TRBV7-9 and TRBJ2-2; D call uncertain. The CDR3 is made up of 10 amino acids. Trimming cost V 10 bases and J 7 bases, with 7 bases left between them. Looked up from germline, CDR1 is SEHNR and CDR2 is FQNEAQ (reference sequence). CDR3 bases: TGTGCCAATGAAGACGGGGAGCTGTTTTTT. The encoded protein is CANEDGELFF. Supplemented by reference TRBV7-9 and TRBJ2-2, the full variable domain reads DTGVSQNPRHKITKRGQNVTFRCDPISEHNRLYWYRQTLGQGPEFLTYFQNEAQLEKSRLLSDRFSAERPKGSFSTLEIQRTEQGDSAMYLCANEDGELFFGEGSRLTVL.

The rearrangement joins TRBV7-9 to TRBJ2-7, with D perhaps matching TRBD1 (6 bases). Germline lookup yields CDR1 SEHNR and CDR2 FQNEAQ (reference sequence). CDR3 length: 13 amino acids. The V gene lost 7 bases and the J gene lost 0 bases, with 10 bases spanning the gap. The CDR3 DNA reads TGTGCCAGCACCCGACAGGACTCCTACGAGCAGTACTTC. As protein: CASTRQDSYEQYF.

V gene TRBV15 combines with J gene TRBJ2-1; 11 bases fit TRBD2. Unmatched junction bases numbered 7, after V lost 2 bases and J lost 13 bases. This CDR3 is 14 amino acids long. Germline CDR1 reads LNHNV; CDR2 reads YYDKDF (reference sequence). The DNA for the CDR3 is TGTGCCACCAGCAGACCGGGGACTAGCGGCCTCCAGTTCTTC. It encodes CATSRPGTSGLQFF.

This clone came up once. The sample has other DNA sequences that encode this CDR3 too. The gene calls are TRBV29-1 and TRBJ2-7; TRBD2 agrees at 10 bases. The CDR3 sequence is 13 residues long. CDR1 is SQVTM and CDR2 is ANQGSEA in the germline V gene. V lost 5 bases to trimming and J lost 2 bases; unmatched junction nucleotides: 3. The CDR3 spells CSVRTSGTYEQYF. CDR3 nucleotide sequence: TGCAGCGTTAGGACTAGCGGAACCTACGAGCAGTACTTC.